The following is a T cell receptor (beta chain) sequence with its context. Its target is unknown. TCRdb recomputed calls from the RT-PCR reads with MiXCR, one row per CDR3 protein. The top ten hold roughly 10% of the sample, which has 800,000 to 1,000,000 distinct CDR3 sequences, around 21% seen once. This entry comes from a study of response to subunit inactivated influenza vaccine. The study, taken as a whole, reports: Researchers suggested that each seasonal influenza vaccination recruits few new T cells.

CDR1 SGHRS and CDR2 YFSETQ come from the germline V gene. Trimming removed 0 bases from V and 8 bases from J, with 13 bases in between. This CDR3 region has 14 residues. The V call is TRBV5-1, the J call TRBJ2-3, with TRBD2 as a possible D gene (5 bases). The receptor was derived from a man aged 45-65 years who received an inactivated influenza vaccine. The sample was PBMCs from blood, taken about 5 days after vaccination. CDR3 DNA: TGCGCCAGCAGCTTGGATGGCACCGGAGGTACGCAGTATTTT. It translates to CASSLDGTGGTQYF.